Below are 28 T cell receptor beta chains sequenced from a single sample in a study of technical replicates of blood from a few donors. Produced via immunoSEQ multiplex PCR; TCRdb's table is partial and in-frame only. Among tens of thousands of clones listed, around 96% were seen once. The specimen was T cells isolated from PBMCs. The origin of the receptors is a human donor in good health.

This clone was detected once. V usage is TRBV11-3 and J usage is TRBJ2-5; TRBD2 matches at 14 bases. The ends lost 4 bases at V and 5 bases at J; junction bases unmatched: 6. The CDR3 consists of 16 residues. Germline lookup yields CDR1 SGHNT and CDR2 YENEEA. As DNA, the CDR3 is TGTGCCAGCAGCTCGGGACTAGCGGGAGCGGGGGAGACCCAGTACTTC. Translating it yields CASSSGLAGAGETQYF.

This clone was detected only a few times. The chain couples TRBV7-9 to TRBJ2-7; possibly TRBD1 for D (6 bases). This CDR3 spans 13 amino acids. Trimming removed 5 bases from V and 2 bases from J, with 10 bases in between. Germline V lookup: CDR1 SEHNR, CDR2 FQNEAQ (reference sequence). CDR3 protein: CASSPRGPYEQYF. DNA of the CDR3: TGTGCCAGCAGCCCCAGGGGACCCTACGAGCAGTACTTC.

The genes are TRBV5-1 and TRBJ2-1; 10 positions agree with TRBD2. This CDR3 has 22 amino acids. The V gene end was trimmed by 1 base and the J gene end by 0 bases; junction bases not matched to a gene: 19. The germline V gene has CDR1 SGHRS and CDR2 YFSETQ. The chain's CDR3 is CASSLQGQQWTSGIISYNEQFF. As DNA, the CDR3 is TGCGCCAGCAGCTTGCAGGGACAGCAATGGACTAGCGGTATAATCTCCTACAATGAGCAGTTCTTC.

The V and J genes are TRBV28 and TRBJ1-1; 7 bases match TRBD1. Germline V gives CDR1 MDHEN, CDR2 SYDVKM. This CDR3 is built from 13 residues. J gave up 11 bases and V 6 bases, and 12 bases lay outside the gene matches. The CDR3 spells CASSPGQIDYAFF. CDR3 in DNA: TGTGCCAGCAGCCCGGGACAGATAGATTACGCTTTCTTT.

The CDR3 spells CASSGQGTNEKLFF. The CDR3 DNA follows: TGTGCCAGCAGCGGACAGGGAACTAATGAAAAACTGTTTTTT. The chain couples TRBV6-6 to TRBJ1-4, with 8 positions matching TRBD1. The length of the CDR3 is 14 residues. Germline CDR1 and CDR2: MNHNY and SVGAGI (reference sequence). V dropped 6 bases and J dropped 1; count of bases not matched to a gene: 1.

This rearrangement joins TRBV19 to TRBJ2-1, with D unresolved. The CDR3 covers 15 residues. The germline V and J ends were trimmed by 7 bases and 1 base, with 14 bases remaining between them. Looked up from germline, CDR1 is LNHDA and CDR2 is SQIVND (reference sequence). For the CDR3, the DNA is TGTGCCAGTATGCGACACCCCTCTTCCTACAATGAGCAGTTCTTC. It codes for CASMRHPSSYNEQFF.

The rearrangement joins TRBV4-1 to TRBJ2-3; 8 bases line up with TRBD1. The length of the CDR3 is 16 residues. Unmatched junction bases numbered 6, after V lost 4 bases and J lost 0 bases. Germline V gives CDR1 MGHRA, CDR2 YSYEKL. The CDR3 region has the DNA TGCGCCAGCAGCCCCCCGAGGGACAGGAGCACAGATACGCAGTATTTT. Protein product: CASSPPRDRSTDTQYF.

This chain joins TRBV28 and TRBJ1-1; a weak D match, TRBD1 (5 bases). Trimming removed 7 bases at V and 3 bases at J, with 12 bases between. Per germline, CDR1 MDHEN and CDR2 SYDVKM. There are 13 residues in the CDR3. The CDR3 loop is CASNLQDYTEAFF. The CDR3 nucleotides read TGTGCCAGCAACCTACAGGATTACACTGAAGCTTTCTTT.

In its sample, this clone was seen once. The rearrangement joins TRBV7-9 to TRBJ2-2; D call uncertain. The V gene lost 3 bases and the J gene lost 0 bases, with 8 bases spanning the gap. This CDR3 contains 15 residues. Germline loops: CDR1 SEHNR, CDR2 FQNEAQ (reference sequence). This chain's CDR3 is CASSLRTPNTGELFF. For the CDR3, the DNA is TGTGCCAGCAGCTTGAGAACCCCGAACACCGGGGAGCTGTTTTTT.

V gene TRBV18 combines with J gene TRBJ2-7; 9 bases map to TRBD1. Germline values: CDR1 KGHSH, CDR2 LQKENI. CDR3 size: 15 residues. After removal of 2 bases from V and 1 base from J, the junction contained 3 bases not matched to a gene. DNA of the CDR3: TGTGCCAGCTCACCAACAGGGGGCACTTCCTACGAGCAGTACTTC. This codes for CASSPTGGTSYEQYF. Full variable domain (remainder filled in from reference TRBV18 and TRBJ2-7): NAGVMQNPRHLVRRRGQEARLRCSPMKGHSHVYWYRQLPEEGLKFMVYLQKENIIDESGMPKERFSAEFPKEGPSILRIQQVVRGDSAAYFCASSPTGGTSYEQYFGPGTRLTVT.

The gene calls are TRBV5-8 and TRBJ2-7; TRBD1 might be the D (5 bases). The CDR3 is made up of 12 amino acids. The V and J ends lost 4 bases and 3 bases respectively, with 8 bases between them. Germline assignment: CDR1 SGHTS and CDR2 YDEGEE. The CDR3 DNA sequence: TGTGCCAGCAGCCCGGACAACTACGAGCAGTACTTC. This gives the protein CASSPDNYEQYF.

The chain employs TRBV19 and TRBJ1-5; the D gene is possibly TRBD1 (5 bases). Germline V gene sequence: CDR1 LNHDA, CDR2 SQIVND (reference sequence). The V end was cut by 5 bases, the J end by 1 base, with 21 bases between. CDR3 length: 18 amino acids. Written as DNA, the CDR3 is TGTGCCAGTAGTCCCCTTCAGGTAATGGGGGGAAGCAATCAGCCCCAGCATTTT. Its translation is CASSPLQVMGGSNQPQHF.

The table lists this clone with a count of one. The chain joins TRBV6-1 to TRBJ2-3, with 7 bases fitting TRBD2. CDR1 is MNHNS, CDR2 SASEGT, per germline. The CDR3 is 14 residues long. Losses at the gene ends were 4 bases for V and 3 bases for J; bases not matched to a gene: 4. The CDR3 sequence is CASSGRAGTDTQYF. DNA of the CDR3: TGTGCCAGCAGTGGAAGAGCGGGAACAGATACGCAGTATTTT.

The CDR3 DNA reads as TGTGCCTGGGGTGAGGGGCCCCCGAACACTGAAGCTTTCTTT. This gives the protein CAWGEGPPNTEAFF. This rearrangement joins TRBV30 to TRBJ1-1; possibly TRBD1 for D (5 bases). The V gene's germline CDR1 is GTSNPN and CDR2 SVGIG (reference sequence). The V end was cut by 5 bases, the J end by 1 base, with 14 bases between. This CDR3 is 14 amino acids long.

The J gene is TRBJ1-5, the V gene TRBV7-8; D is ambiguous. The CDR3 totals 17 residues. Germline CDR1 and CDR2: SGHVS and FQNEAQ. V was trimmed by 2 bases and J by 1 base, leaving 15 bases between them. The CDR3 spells CASSLTRLGKSNQPQHF. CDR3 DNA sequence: TGTGCCAGCAGCTTAACCAGACTAGGGAAGAGCAATCAGCCCCAGCATTTT. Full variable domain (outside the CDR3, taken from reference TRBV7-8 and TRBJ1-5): GAGVSQSPRYKVAKRGQDVALRCDPISGHVSLFWYQQALGQGPEFLTYFQNEAQLDKSGLPSDRFFAERPEGSVSTLKIQRTQQEDSAVYLCASSLTRLGKSNQPQHFGDGTRLSIL.

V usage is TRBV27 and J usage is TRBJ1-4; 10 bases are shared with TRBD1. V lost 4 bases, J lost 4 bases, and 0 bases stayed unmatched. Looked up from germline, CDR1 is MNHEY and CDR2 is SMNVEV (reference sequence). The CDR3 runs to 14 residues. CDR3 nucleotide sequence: TGTGCCAGCAGTTGGGACAGGGGTAATGAAAAACTGTTTTTT. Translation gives CASSWDRGNEKLFF.

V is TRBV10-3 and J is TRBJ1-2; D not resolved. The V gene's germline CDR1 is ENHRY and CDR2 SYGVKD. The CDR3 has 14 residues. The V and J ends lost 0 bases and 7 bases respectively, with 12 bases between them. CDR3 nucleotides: TGTGCCATCAGTGAGTCAAATAGGGAGAGTGGCTACACCTTC. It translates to CAISESNRESGYTF.

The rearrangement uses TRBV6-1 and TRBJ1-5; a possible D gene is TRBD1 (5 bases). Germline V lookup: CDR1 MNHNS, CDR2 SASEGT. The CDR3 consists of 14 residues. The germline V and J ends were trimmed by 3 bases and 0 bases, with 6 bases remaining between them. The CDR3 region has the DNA TGTGCCAGCAGTGACAGGGCTAGCAATCAGCCCCAGCATTTT. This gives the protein CASSDRASNQPQHF.

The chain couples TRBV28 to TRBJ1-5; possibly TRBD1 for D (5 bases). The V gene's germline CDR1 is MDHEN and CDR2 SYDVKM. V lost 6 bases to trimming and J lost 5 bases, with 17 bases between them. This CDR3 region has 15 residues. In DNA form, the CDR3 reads TGTGCCAGCAGGAGGACCGGGGGTAGTGATCAGCCCCAGCATTTT. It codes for CASRRTGGSDQPQHF.

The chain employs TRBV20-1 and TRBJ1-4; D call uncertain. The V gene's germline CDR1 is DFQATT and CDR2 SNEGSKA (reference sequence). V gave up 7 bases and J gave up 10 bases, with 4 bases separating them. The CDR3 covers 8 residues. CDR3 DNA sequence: TGCAGTGTCGGAAAACTGTTTTTT. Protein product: CSVGKLFF.

The CDR3 region has the DNA TGCGCCAGCAGCTCAAGCGGGAGTAGTTCCTACGAGCAGTACTTC. It translates to CASSSSGSSSYEQYF. V and J are TRBV5-1 and TRBJ2-7; 8 positions agree with TRBD2. Trimming cost V 3 bases and J 1 base; bases outside gene matches: 6. Germline CDR1 and CDR2: SGHRS and YFSETQ. This CDR3 region has 15 residues. The entire variable domain, with the rest obtained from reference TRBV5-1 and TRBJ2-7, is as follows: KAGVTQTPRYLIKTRGQQVTLSCSPISGHRSVSWYQQTPGQGLQFLFEYFSETQRNKGNFPGRFSGRQFSNSRSEMNVSTLELGDSALYLCASSSSGSSSYEQYFGPGTRLTVT.

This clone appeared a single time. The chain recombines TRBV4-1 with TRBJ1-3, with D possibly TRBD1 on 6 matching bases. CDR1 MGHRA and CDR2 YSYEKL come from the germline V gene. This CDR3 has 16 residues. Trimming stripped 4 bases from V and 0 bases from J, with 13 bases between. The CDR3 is CASSLTGISSGNTIYF. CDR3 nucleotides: TGCGCCAGCAGCCTAACAGGGATCAGCTCTGGAAACACCATATATTTT.

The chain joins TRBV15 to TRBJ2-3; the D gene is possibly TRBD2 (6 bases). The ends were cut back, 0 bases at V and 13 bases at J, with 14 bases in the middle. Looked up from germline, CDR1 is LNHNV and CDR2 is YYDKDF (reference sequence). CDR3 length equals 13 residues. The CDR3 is CATSRDLGRSKYF. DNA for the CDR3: TGTGCCACCAGCAGAGATTTAGGGAGGTCGAAGTATTTT.

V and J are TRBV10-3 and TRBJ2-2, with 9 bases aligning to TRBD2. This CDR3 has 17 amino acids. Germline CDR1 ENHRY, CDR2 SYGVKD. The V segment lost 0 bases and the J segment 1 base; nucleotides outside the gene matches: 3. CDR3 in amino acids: CAISESTSGLNTGELFF. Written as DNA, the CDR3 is TGTGCCATCAGTGAGTCGACTAGCGGTCTGAACACCGGGGAGCTGTTTTTT.

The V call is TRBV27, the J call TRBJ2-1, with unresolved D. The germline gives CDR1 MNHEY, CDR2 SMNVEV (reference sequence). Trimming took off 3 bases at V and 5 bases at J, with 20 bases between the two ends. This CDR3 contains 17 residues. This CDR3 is CASSFTLRGAWDNEQFF. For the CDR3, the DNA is TGTGCCAGCAGTTTTACTTTGCGTGGAGCGTGGGACAATGAGCAGTTCTTC.

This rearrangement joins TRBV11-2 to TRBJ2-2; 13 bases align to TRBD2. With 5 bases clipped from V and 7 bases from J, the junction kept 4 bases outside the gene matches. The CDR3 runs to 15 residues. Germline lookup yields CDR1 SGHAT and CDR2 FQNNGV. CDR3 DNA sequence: TGTGCCAGCAGCCGACTAGCGGGAGGACACGGGGAGCTGTTTTTT. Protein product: CASSRLAGGHGELFF.

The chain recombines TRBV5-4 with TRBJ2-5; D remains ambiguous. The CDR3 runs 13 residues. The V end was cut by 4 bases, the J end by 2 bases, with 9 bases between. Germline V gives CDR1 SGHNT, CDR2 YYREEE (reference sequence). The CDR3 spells CASSTGSQETQYF. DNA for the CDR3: TGTGCCAGCAGCACCGGGTCTCAAGAGACCCAGTACTTC.

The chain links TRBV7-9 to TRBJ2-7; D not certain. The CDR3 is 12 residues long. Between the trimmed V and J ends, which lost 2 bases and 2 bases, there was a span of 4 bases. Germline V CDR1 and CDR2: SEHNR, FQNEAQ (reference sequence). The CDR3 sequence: CASSLLPYEQYF. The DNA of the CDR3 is TGTGCCAGCAGCTTACTTCCCTACGAGCAGTACTTC.